Each of the 23 T cell receptor beta chains below was sequenced from the same sample in a study of shared clonotypes between healthy human individuals. Libraries were prepared by immunoSEQ multiplex PCR; TCRdb keeps only in-frame clonotypes and omits some of them. The table has around 690,000 clones, around 90% seen once. The specimen sequenced was memory CD8+ T cells from PBMCs. Subset denoted: CD45RO+ cells pooled with CCR7-negative TemRA cells. The receptors derive from a man younger than 35 in good health. Some clones in this sample may be carry-over from other donors' samples.

The V gene is TRBV5-1, the J gene TRBJ2-2; D unclear. This CDR3 is 15 amino acids long. Between the trimmed V and J ends, which lost 3 bases and 2 bases, there was a span of 11 bases. Germline values: CDR1 SGHRS, CDR2 YFSETQ. CDR3 sequence: CASSSFETNTGELFF. The CDR3 DNA reads as TGCGCCAGCAGCTCTTTCGAAACCAACACCGGGGAGCTGTTTTTT.

The J gene is TRBJ2-1, the V gene TRBV6-5; D ambiguous. The CDR3 is 13 amino acids. Germline CDR1 reads MNHEY; CDR2 reads SVGAGI. V shed 7 bases and J shed 7 bases, with 14 bases lying between them. The CDR3 is CASTPTPWNEQFF. DNA of the CDR3: TGTGCCAGCACCCCGACCCCTTGGAATGAGCAGTTCTTC.

The J gene is TRBJ2-1, the V gene TRBV25-1; maybe TRBD1 (5 bases). Between the trimmed V and J ends, which lost 6 bases and 3 bases, there was a span of 12 bases. This CDR3 is built from 14 residues. In germline, CDR1 is MGHDK, CDR2 SYGVNS. The CDR3 bases are TGTGCCAGCAGCTGGGGCGGAATCTACAATGAGCAGTTCTTC. It specifies CASSWGGIYNEQFF. Variable domain in full (rest from reference TRBV25-1 and TRBJ2-1): EADIYQTPRYLVIGTGKKITLECSQTMGHDKMYWYQQDPGMELHLIHYSYGVNSTEKGDLSSESTVSRIRTEHFPLTLESARPSHTSQYLCASSWGGIYNEQFFGPGTRLTVL.

This chain uses TRBV7-6 with TRBJ2-3; 11 bases map to TRBD2. Trimming removed 1 base from V and 2 bases from J; junction bases left unmatched: 8. Per germline, CDR1 SGHVS and CDR2 FNYEAQ. The CDR3 is 18 residues long. DNA of the CDR3: TGTGCCAGCAGCTTAGAAGGTAGCGGGAGGGCCCCCACAGATACGCAGTATTTT. Amino acid sequence: CASSLEGSGRAPTDTQYF. Full variable domain (missing parts from reference TRBV7-6 and TRBJ2-3): GAGVSQSPRYKVTKRGQDVALRCDPISGHVSLYWYRQALGQGPEFLTYFNYEAQQDKSGLPNDRFSAERPEGSISTLTIQRTEQRDSAMYRCASSLEGSGRAPTDTQYFGPGTRLTVL.

This chain's CDR3 is CASSLEGSSVYGYTF. The DNA of the CDR3 is TGTGCCAGCAGCTTGGAGGGCTCCTCAGTCTATGGCTACACCTTC. The chain joins TRBV5-6 to TRBJ1-2; D remains ambiguous. CDR1 is SGHDT, CDR2 YYEEEE, per germline. Trimming cost V 0 bases and J 4 bases, with 13 bases left between them. The CDR3 is made up of 15 amino acids.

The rearrangement uses TRBV9 and TRBJ2-1; unclear D gene. The CDR3 is 12 amino acids. The ends were cut back, 0 bases at V and 10 bases at J, with 8 bases in the middle. Germline V gene data show CDR1 as SGDLS and CDR2 as YYNGEE. The CDR3: CASSVGVTEQFF. The DNA for the CDR3 is TGTGCCAGCAGCGTAGGGGTGACGGAGCAGTTCTTC.

This clone was observed once. The rearrangement joins TRBV29-1 to TRBJ2-3; no reliable D call. The V and J ends lost 1 base and 2 bases respectively, with 10 bases between them. Germline loops: CDR1 SQVTM, CDR2 ANQGSEA. The CDR3 totals 14 residues. Written as DNA, the CDR3 is TGCAGCGTTGAAGCGGACGCGGTCACAGATACGCAGTATTTT. It is translated as CSVEADAVTDTQYF.

The chain joins TRBV13 to TRBJ1-1; D unresolved. V was cut by 6 bases and J by 1 base, with 9 bases left in between. Per germline, CDR1 PRHDT and CDR2 FYEKMQ (reference sequence). The CDR3 contains 13 residues. CDR3 in amino acids: CASRSRENTEAFF. The CDR3 nucleotides are TGTGCCAGCAGGTCCCGCGAGAACACTGAAGCTTTCTTT.

This clone has only a few counts. The chain is built from TRBV9 and TRBJ2-1; 13 bases agree with TRBD2. V dropped 3 bases and J dropped 9; count of bases not matched to a gene: 9. This CDR3 has 16 residues. Germline V gene sequence: CDR1 SGDLS, CDR2 YYNGEE. The CDR3 spells CASSAPLAGGEGEQFF. Here the CDR3 DNA reads TGTGCCAGCAGCGCACCACTAGCGGGAGGGGAGGGTGAGCAGTTCTTC.

CDR3 bases: TGCGCCAGCAGCTTGGTGCAGGCGGGTGGAACTAATGAAAAACTGTTTTTT. Translation gives CASSLVQAGGTNEKLFF. The chain recombines TRBV5-1 with TRBJ1-4, with D unclear. The CDR3 runs 17 residues. The V and J ends lost 0 bases and 1 base respectively, with 13 bases between them. Looked up from germline, CDR1 is SGHRS and CDR2 is YFSETQ.

J is TRBJ2-2 and V is TRBV27, with 9 bases aligning to TRBD1. Germline values: CDR1 MNHEY, CDR2 SMNVEV (reference sequence). This CDR3 is built from 17 residues. V lost 6 bases, J lost 2 bases, and 10 bases stayed unmatched. CDR3 amino acids: CASSTDRGVENTGELFF. The CDR3 DNA sequence: TGTGCCAGCAGCACGGACAGGGGTGTGGAAAACACCGGGGAGCTGTTTTTT.

J is TRBJ1-4 and V is TRBV7-9; the D is unclear. The length of the CDR3 is 15 residues. The V end lost 4 bases, the J end lost 7 bases, and 16 bases lay between the germline ends. Germline-derived CDR1 and CDR2 are SEHNR and FQNEAQ (reference sequence). The CDR3 DNA follows: TGTGCCAGCAGCTCAATATCATTAGAGTCTGAAAAACTGTTTTTT. Protein product: CASSSISLESEKLFF.

The chain carries TRBV6-5 and TRBJ1-2; D is uncertain. Trimming pared 1 base from V and 6 bases from J, leaving 9 bases between. The CDR3 spans 13 residues. The germline gives CDR1 MNHEY, CDR2 SVGAGI. DNA for the CDR3: TGTGCCAGCAGTTACTTGGCAGGAGATGGCTACACCTTC. Translated: CASSYLAGDGYTF.

The V gene is TRBV5-1, the J gene TRBJ2-3; possible D gene TRBD2, 6 bases. The CDR3 runs 14 residues. Trimming took off 3 bases at V and 5 bases at J, with 13 bases between the two ends. Germline values: CDR1 SGHRS, CDR2 YFSETQ. CDR3 protein: CASSSSGEVDTQYF. CDR3 coding DNA: TGCGCCAGCAGCTCCTCGGGAGAAGTAGATACGCAGTATTTT. Variable domain in full (rest from reference TRBV5-1 and TRBJ2-3): KAGVTQTPRYLIKTRGQQVTLSCSPISGHRSVSWYQQTPGQGLQFLFEYFSETQRNKGNFPGRFSGRQFSNSRSEMNVSTLELGDSALYLCASSSSGEVDTQYFGPGTRLTVL.

This clone is a singleton in its sample. This chain connects TRBV4-3 to TRBJ2-1; TRBD2 agrees at 9 bases. V lost 0 bases to trimming and J lost 7 bases; unmatched junction nucleotides: 10. CDR1 is LGHNA and CDR2 is YSLEER in the germline V gene. CDR3 length: 17 residues. The CDR3 DNA reads as TGCGCCAGCAGCCAAGACTTAGTGCGGGAGGGCCGTAATGAGCAGTTCTTC. As protein: CASSQDLVREGRNEQFF.

This chain links TRBV19 with TRBJ2-3; 7 bases are a match to TRBD1. CDR1 and CDR2 (germline): LNHDA, SQIVND (reference sequence). V gave up 4 bases and J gave up 5 bases; unmatched junction bases: 18. This CDR3 comprises 18 residues. The CDR3 DNA sequence: TGTGCCAGTAGTAGTCCCGGGACAGCGCCCAGCGTTGTAGATACGCAGTATTTT. This encodes CASSSPGTAPSVVDTQYF.

This clone has just a few counts. In DNA form, the CDR3 reads TGCGCCAGCAGGCCGGGACAGGGGTTGAACACTGAAGCTTTCTTT. Its protein is CASRPGQGLNTEAFF. The J gene is TRBJ1-1, the V gene TRBV10-1; 10 nucleotides line up with TRBD1. Germline assignment: CDR1 WNHNN and CDR2 SYGVQD (reference sequence). V trimming: 6 bases; J trimming: 0 bases; junction bases outside the gene matches: 4. There are 15 residues in the CDR3.

V is TRBV7-9 and J is TRBJ2-1; the D is unclear. CDR3 length: 15 residues. The germline V gene has CDR1 SEHNR and CDR2 FQNEAQ (reference sequence). The V end was cut by 0 bases, the J end by 5 bases, with 11 bases between. In DNA, the CDR3 is TGTGCCAGCAGCTTAGCTCCGGTTGGGGACAATGAGCAGTTCTTC. Protein product: CASSLAPVGDNEQFF.

The chain combines TRBV7-2 with TRBJ2-3; no reliable D call. V lost 1 base and J 1 base, leaving 9 bases between the germline ends. Germline-derived CDR1 and CDR2 are SGHTA and FQGNSA. This CDR3 spans 15 amino acids. This CDR3 is CASSLEVGRTDTQYF. In DNA form, the CDR3 reads TGTGCCAGCAGCTTAGAAGTGGGCCGCACAGATACGCAGTATTTT.

Remarks on this clone: Other DNA sequences in the same sample also yield this CDR3. CDR3 in amino acids: CASSQGLATTDTQYF. CDR3 sequence (DNA): TGCGCCAGCAGCCAGGGACTAGCGACGACAGATACGCAGTATTTT. The V and J genes are TRBV4-3 and TRBJ2-3, with 10 positions matching TRBD2. Per the germline V gene, CDR1 is LGHNA and CDR2 is YSLEER. The CDR3 sequence is 15 residues long. V was pared by 3 bases and J by 3 bases, with 3 bases of the junction left unmatched.

The gene calls are TRBV6-7 and TRBJ2-5; 8 bases agree with TRBD1. TRBV6-7 is recorded as an ORF, its role being uncertain. With V trimmed by 2 bases and J by 5 bases, 25 bases remained unmatched. This CDR3 has 21 amino acids. In nucleotides, the CDR3 is TGTGCCAGCAGTTACGGACAGGGACAGGCCAGGGGGCTCTACAACCGGGAGACCCAGTACTTC. Translated: CASSYGQGQARGLYNRETQYF.

The sample holds one count of this clone. This chain connects TRBV5-4 to TRBJ1-2; D ambiguous. Trimming took 0 bases from V and 7 from J, leaving 19 bases between them. This CDR3 is 16 amino acids long. Germline-derived CDR1 and CDR2 are SGHNT and YYREEE (reference sequence). CDR3 loop: CASSLVGRGKSGGYTF. The DNA for the CDR3 is TGTGCCAGCAGCTTGGTAGGGCGGGGTAAGTCGGGTGGCTACACCTTC.

This clone was counted once. The chain has TRBV28 and TRBJ1-5, with no clear D. The CDR3 has 14 amino acids. Trimming pared 1 base from V and 6 bases from J, leaving 10 bases between. CDR1 and CDR2 from the germline V gene are MDHEN and SYDVKM. The CDR3 here is CASSLLQPSQPQHF. The CDR3 DNA follows: TGTGCCAGCAGTTTATTGCAGCCTTCTCAGCCCCAGCATTTT.